The rows below give T cell receptor beta chains drawn from one sample of a study of T cells in Graves' hyperthyroidism and ophthalmopathy. MiXCR, run by TCRdb on the multiplex PCR reads, gives a single entry per CDR3 protein. The sample yields roughly 800,000 distinct CDR3 sequences, 38% seen once. The sample consisted of blood. The receptor source for this set is a young man with Graves' hyperthyroidism. Each CDR3 is given with its conserved first and last residue. A D gene is named only where the DNA matches it firmly. Clone size is stated in some rows and not others, as once, few, many or a class when expanded.

v_gene	j_gene	abundance	d_gene	CDR3nt	CDR3aa
TRBV20-1	TRBJ2-7	.	.	TGCAGTGCTCGCGGGGCAGTCTCCTACGAGCAGTACTTC	CSARGAVSYEQYF
TRBV2	TRBJ1-2	.	TRBD1	TGTGCCAGCAGTGAATTGACAGGGACAGAGGATTATGGCTACACCTTC	CASSELTGTEDYGYTF
TRBV20-1	TRBJ2-7	.	TRBD2	TGCAGTGCTACCCAACTAGCGGCTAGCTCCTACGAGCAGTACTTC	CSATQLAASSYEQYF
TRBV7-2	TRBJ2-5	few	.	TGTGCCAGCAGCCTCCAGGCCCCGGCGGTTGGAGAAAGAGAGACCCAGTACTTC	CASSLQAPAVGERETQYF
TRBV4-1	TRBJ2-5	.	TRBD2	TGCGCCAGCAGCCTTCTGGGAGGGCCTGAGGAGACCCAGTACTTC	CASSLLGGPEETQYF
TRBV7-3	TRBJ1-4	.	.	TGTGCCAGCAGCTTAGATTCGGGGGGGTATGAAAAACTGTTTTTT	CASSLDSGGYEKLFF
TRBV4-1	TRBJ1-3	.	.	TGCGCCAGCAGCCGAGATGACTCATACACCATATATTTT	CASSRDDSYTIYF
TRBV9	TRBJ1-1	.	.	TGTGCCAGCAGTTGGGAGAGTATGAACACTGAAGCTTTCTTT	CASSWESMNTEAFF
TRBV15	TRBJ2-5	many	.	TGTGCCACCAGCAGAGATGGGAACAAAGGGGCGACCCAGTACTTC	CATSRDGNKGATQYF
TRBV5-1	TRBJ1-1	.	.	TGCGCCAGCGCCGCCGTCAACACTGAAGCTTTCTTT	CASAAVNTEAFF
TRBV7-2	TRBJ1-1	many	.	TGTGCCAGCAGCTTAGTCGGCGGGGCCACTGAAGCTTTCTTT	CASSLVGGATEAFF
TRBV12-3/TRBV12-4	TRBJ2-5	.	TRBD1	TGTGCCAGCAGTTTAGTCGGGACAGGGGAATACCAAGAGACCCAGTACTTC	CASSLVGTGEYQETQYF
TRBV12-5	TRBJ1-1	.	.	TGTGCTAGTGGTTTGGGACAGTTGAACACTGAAGCTTTCTTT	CASGLGQLNTEAFF
TRBV4-1	TRBJ1-1	few	TRBD1	TGCGCCAGCAGCCAGGGACAGACTGAAGCTTTCTTT	CASSQGQTEAFF
TRBV7-2	TRBJ1-4	few	TRBD1	TGTGCCGGCAGCTTAGGGGGGACAGTCAGTGAAAAACTGTTTTTT	CAGSLGGTVSEKLFF
TRBV15	TRBJ2-7	few	.	TGTGCCACCAGCAGAGATTTTACAGGCCAACAGTCCTACGAGCAGTACTTC	CATSRDFTGQQSYEQYF
TRBV5-1	TRBJ1-2	few	TRBD1	TGCGCCAGCAGCCCTGGTCCCGGGACAGGGGGGTTCTATGGCTACACCTTC	CASSPGPGTGGFYGYTF
TRBV7-9	TRBJ1-6	.	TRBD1	TGTGCCAGCAGCTTGACAGGGGGCATACCCCTCCACTTT	CASSLTGGIPLHF